The 13 T cell receptor beta chains below come from one sample, sequenced in a study of T cell repertoires in cytomegalovirus infection. TCRdb analysed the reads with MiXCR anew, one entry per CDR3 protein. Of under 200,000 distinct CDR3 sequences detected, more than 15% appear once; the ten largest clones hold about 19%. The sequenced sample was CD8+ T cells from PBMCs. The receptors come from a human donor in good health (CMV status not recorded). Some clones in this sample may be carry-over from other donors' samples.

This clonotype was found a few times. The gene calls are TRBV2 and TRBJ2-7; D possibly uses TRBD1 or TRBD2 (5 bases each). The CDR3 sequence is 15 residues long. Between the trimmed V and J ends, which lost 2 bases and 0 bases, there was a span of 11 bases. The germline gives CDR1 SNHLY, CDR2 FYNNEI. CDR3 coding DNA: TGTGCCAGCAGTGAACTGGCAGGGAGCTCCTACGAGCAGTACTTC. Protein sequence: CASSELAGSSYEQYF.

This clonotype was counted ten times or more. The junction departs from the called germline gene at one end, perhaps through a read error. The rearrangement uses TRBV7-8 and TRBJ2-7; TRBD1 matches 8 bases. CDR1 is SGHVS and CDR2 is FQNEAQ in the germline V gene. The CDR3 totals 12 residues. The CDR3 region has the DNA TGTGCCAGCAGCTTATGGGACAGGCCTGACAAATTC. Its protein is CASSLWDRPDKF.

The genes are TRBV19 and TRBJ2-3; perhaps TRBD2 as D (5 bases). There are 10 residues in the CDR3. Trimming left V 7 bases short and J 6 bases short, with 5 bases between. Germline V CDR1 and CDR2: LNHDA, SQIVND (reference sequence). CDR3 residues: CASTGDTQYF. The CDR3 nucleotides read TGTGCCAGTACGGGGGATACGCAGTATTTT.

This clonotype was seen only a few times. V usage is TRBV29-1 and J usage is TRBJ2-7; D unresolved. Trimming removed 3 bases at V and 0 bases at J, with 9 bases between. CDR3 length: 13 residues. CDR1 and CDR2 (germline): SQVTM, ANQGSEA. The DNA of the CDR3 is TGCAGCGTTGAGCACGGCAGCTCCTACGAGCAGTACTTC. Translation: CSVEHGSSYEQYF.

This clonotype was detected many times. The genes are TRBV7-9 and TRBJ2-2, with 7 bases lining up with TRBD1. CDR3 length: 15 residues. Germline loops: CDR1 SEHNR, CDR2 FQNEAQ (reference sequence). V was clipped by 4 bases and J by 5 bases; unmatched bases: 7. CDR3 residues: CASSSTGQGTGELFF. Here the CDR3 DNA reads TGTGCCAGCAGCTCGACAGGGCAGGGAACCGGGGAGCTGTTTTTT.

There are a few counts of this clonotype. The gene calls are TRBV4-3 and TRBJ2-1; D possibly matches TRBD1 or TRBD2 (5 bases each). Deletions cut 0 bases from V and 0 bases from J, with 12 bases between. Germline CDR1 LGHNA, CDR2 YSLEER. The CDR3 has 17 amino acids. This CDR3 is CASSQDVGPGSYNEQFF. For the CDR3, the DNA is TGCGCCAGCAGCCAAGACGTGGGACCCGGCTCCTACAATGAGCAGTTCTTC.

The chain links TRBV27 to TRBJ2-7; 7 nucleotides line up with TRBD1. V lost 3 bases to trimming and J lost 2 bases; unmatched junction nucleotides: 10. This CDR3 contains 16 residues. Germline CDR1 is MNHEY and CDR2 is SMNVEV (reference sequence). CDR3 in amino acids: CASSFYSGTVTYEQYF. CDR3 DNA: TGTGCCAGCAGTTTTTACTCCGGGACAGTGACCTACGAGCAGTACTTC.

The chain recombines TRBV28 with TRBJ1-2; 7 nucleotides agree with TRBD1. The V gene's germline CDR1 is MDHEN and CDR2 SYDVKM. This CDR3 contains 13 residues. V dropped 8 bases and J dropped 4; count of bases not matched to a gene: 7. CDR3 in amino acids: CASRRDSGYGYTF. The CDR3 DNA reads TGTGCCAGCCGCCGGGACAGTGGCTATGGCTACACCTTC.

This clonotype was seen a handful of times. The gene calls are TRBV15 and TRBJ1-5; D perhaps matches TRBD1 (6 bases). This CDR3 spans 16 amino acids. The germline CDR1 and CDR2 sequences are LNHNV and YYDKDF (reference sequence). Trimming took 2 bases from V and 7 from J, leaving 18 bases between them. The CDR3 nucleotides read TGTGCCACCAGCAGATGGAAGGGGCAGGGGAAACAGCCCCAGCATTTT. The encoded protein is CATSRWKGQGKQPQHF.

The gene calls are TRBV2 and TRBJ2-7; 9 positions agree with TRBD1. Germline CDR1 SNHLY, CDR2 FYNNEI. The CDR3 covers 13 residues. Unmatched junction bases numbered 6, after V lost 9 bases and J lost 3 bases. As DNA, the CDR3 is TGTGCCAGTTATCGGACAGGGGACTACGAGCAGTACTTC. Protein product: CASYRTGDYEQYF.

As to this clonotype: Germline is not matched at one junction end, which may reflect a read error. This chain links TRBV4-1 with TRBJ2-7, with 11 bases that match TRBD2. Germline CDR1 is MGHRA and CDR2 is YSYEKL. CDR3 length equals 15 residues. The CDR3 sequence: CASSQGLAASYEQYF. CDR3 nucleotide sequence: TGTGCCAGCAGCCAGGGACTAGCGGCCTCCTACGAGCAGTACTTC.

The chain combines TRBV4-2 with TRBJ2-1, with D tentatively TRBD1 or TRBD2 (5 bases each). The V gene lost 6 bases and the J gene lost 5 bases, with 11 bases spanning the gap. The germline gives CDR1 LGHNA, CDR2 YNFKEQ. This CDR3 comprises 13 residues. In nucleotides, the CDR3 is TGTGCCAGCAGTCCAGGGAGACACAATGAGCAGTTCTTC. Residues: CASSPGRHNEQFF.

This clonotype was picked up many times. The chain combines TRBV28 with TRBJ1-2; no clear D gene. Trimming removed 4 bases at V and 3 bases at J, with 9 bases between. The CDR3 length is 13 residues. CDR1 MDHEN and CDR2 SYDVKM come from the germline V gene. Written as DNA, the CDR3 is TGTGCCAGCAGTTATAAGGCTTACTATGGCTACACCTTC. It specifies CASSYKAYYGYTF.